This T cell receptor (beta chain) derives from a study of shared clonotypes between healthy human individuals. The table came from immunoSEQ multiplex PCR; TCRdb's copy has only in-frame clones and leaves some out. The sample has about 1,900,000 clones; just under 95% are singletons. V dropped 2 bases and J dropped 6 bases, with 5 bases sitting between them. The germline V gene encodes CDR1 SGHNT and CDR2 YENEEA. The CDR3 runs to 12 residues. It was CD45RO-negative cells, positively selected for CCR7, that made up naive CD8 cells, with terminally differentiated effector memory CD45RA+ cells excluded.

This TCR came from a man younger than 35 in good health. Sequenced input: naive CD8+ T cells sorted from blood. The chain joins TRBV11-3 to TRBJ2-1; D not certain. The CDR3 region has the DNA TGTGCCAGCAGCTTAAGTCCCAATGAGCAGTTCTTC. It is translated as CASSLSPNEQFF.